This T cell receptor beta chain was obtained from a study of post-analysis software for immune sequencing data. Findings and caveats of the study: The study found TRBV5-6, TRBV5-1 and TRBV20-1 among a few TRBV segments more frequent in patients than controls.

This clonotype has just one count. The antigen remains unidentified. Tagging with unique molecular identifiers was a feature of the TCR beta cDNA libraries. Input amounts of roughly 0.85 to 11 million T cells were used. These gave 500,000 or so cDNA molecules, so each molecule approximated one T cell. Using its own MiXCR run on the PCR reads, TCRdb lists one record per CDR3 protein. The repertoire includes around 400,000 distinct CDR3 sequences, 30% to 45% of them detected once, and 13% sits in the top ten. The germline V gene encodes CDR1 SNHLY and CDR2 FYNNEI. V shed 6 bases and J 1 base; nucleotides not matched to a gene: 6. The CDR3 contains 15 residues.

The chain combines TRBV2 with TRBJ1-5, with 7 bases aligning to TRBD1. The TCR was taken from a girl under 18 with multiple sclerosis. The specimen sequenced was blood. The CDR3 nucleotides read TGTGCCAGCAGGGCCGACAGGGCAAGCAATCAGCCCCAGCATTTT. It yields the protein CASRADRASNQPQHF. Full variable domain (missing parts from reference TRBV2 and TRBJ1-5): EPEVTQTPSHQVTQMGQEVILRCVPISNHLYFYWYRQILGQKVEFLVSFYNNEISEKSEIFDDQFSVERPDGSNFTLKIRSTKLEDSAMYFCASRADRASNQPQHFGDGTRLSIL.